A selection of T cell receptor beta chains follows, all from one sample in a study of blood T cells in healthy people across ages. TCRdb re-called the 5' RACE reads through MiXCR, storing one row per CDR3 protein. In the table there are 650,000 to 1,000,000 distinct CDR3 sequences, under 40% of which are singletons. Material: blood. These receptors came from a man aged 18 to 30 in good health. CDR3s include the opening cysteine and the closing phenylalanine or tryptophan. D genes are given only for firm matches. Only part of the rows carry a size: once, few, many, or a class if the clone is expanded.

>-|TRBJ2-1|TRBV10-3|-|15
TGTGCCATCGGATTCGGACAGATACCCTACAATGAGCAGTTCTTC
CAIGFGQIPYNEQFF
>-|TRBJ1-3|TRBV13|-|13
TGTGCCAGCAGCTTAGCGGCTGGAAACACCATATATTTT
CASSLAAGNTIYF
>-|TRBJ2-3|TRBV29-1|-|17
TGCAGCGTTGAACTACTCCGACGGGGTGGGGGCACAGATACGCAGTATTTT
CSVELLRRGGGTDTQYF
>many|TRBJ2-3|TRBV20-1|-|15
TGCAGTGCAAGGGGGGGACAGATCTTCACAGATACGCAGTATTTT
CSARGGQIFTDTQYF
>few|TRBJ1-1|TRBV7-2|-|14
TGTGCCAGCAGCACAGGGCCTGGTAACACTGAAGCTTTCTTT
CASSTGPGNTEAFF
>few|TRBJ2-7|TRBV12-3/TRBV12-4|-|12
TGTGCCAGCAGCCGGGTCGGGCTCGAGCAGTACTTC
CASSRVGLEQYF
>few|TRBJ1-6|TRBV3-1|-|13
TGTGCCAGCAGCCAACCAAGCAGGGATCTCCTCCACTTT
CASSQPSRDLLHF
>many|TRBJ2-7|TRBV5-6|-|14
TGTGCCAGCAGCTTGCTCCTCTACTCCTACGAGCAGTACTTC
CASSLLLYSYEQYF
>-|TRBJ1-1|TRBV2|-|17
TGTGCCAGCAGTCTGACTTATAGCGGACGAGGGAACACTGAAGCTTTCTTT
CASSLTYSGRGNTEAFF
>-|TRBJ2-5|TRBV5-1|-|14
TGCGCCAGCAGCTGGATGTCAGGTTCGGAGACCCAGTACTTC
CASSWMSGSETQYF
>few|TRBJ1-1|TRBV20-1|-|16
TGCAGTGCTAGAGAGGGCGGTGCCCCCGTGAACACTGAAGCTTTCTTT
CSAREGGAPVNTEAFF
>few|TRBJ1-1|TRBV24-1|TRBD1|15
TGTGCCACCAGAGGGAACATACAGGGGGACACTGAAGCTTTCTTT
CATRGNIQGDTEAFF
>-|TRBJ1-1|TRBV6-2/TRBV6-3|-|14
TGTGCCAGCAGTGACGGAAGGGGTTGGACTGAAGCTTTCTTT
CASSDGRGWTEAFF
>few|TRBJ2-3|TRBV4-1|TRBD1|13
TGCGCCAGCAGCCAGACAGGGTTAGATACGCAGTATTTT
CASSQTGLDTQYF
>few|TRBJ2-7|TRBV12-3/TRBV12-4|TRBD1|12
TGTGCCAGCAGTTTAGAGGACAGGGAGCAGTACTTC
CASSLEDREQYF
>once|TRBJ1-2|TRBV4-1|-|15
TGCGCCAGCAGCCAAGAGGGGGCAGCCAGCTATGGCTACACCTTC
CASSQEGAASYGYTF
>few|TRBJ2-2|TRBV20-1|-|13
TGCAGTGCTAGGGGATCGGAAAGCGGGGAGCTGTTTTTT
CSARGSESGELFF
>few|TRBJ1-5|TRBV5-1|TRBD1|17
TGCGCCAGCAGCTTAGGGACAGGGGGCCTTATAGATCAGCCCCAGCATTTT
CASSLGTGGLIDQPQHF
>once|TRBJ2-3|TRBV4-3|TRBD2|17
TGCGCCAGCAGCCCGAAAGTTTCTAGCGGGGGGGAAGATACGCAGTATTTT
CASSPKVSSGGEDTQYF
>-|TRBJ1-6|TRBV10-3|-|15
TGTGCCATCAGTGAGACCGGGGTTAATGATTCACCCCTCCACTTT
CAISETGVNDSPLHF
>few|TRBJ1-4|TRBV9|-|15
TGTGCCAGCAGCCCCCGCGGTGACCCGAATGAAAAACTGTTTTTT
CASSPRGDPNEKLFF
>few|TRBJ1-4|TRBV2|TRBD1|14
TGTGCCAGCAGCCCGGGACAGGGCTATGAAAAACTGTTTTTT
CASSPGQGYEKLFF
>few|TRBJ1-2|TRBV2|-|14
TGTGCCAGCAGTGATATCGGGGCCAACTATGGCTACACCTTC
CASSDIGANYGYTF
>-|TRBJ1-5|TRBV25-1|-|14
TGTGCCAGCAGTGAAGGGAGAGGGTTTCAGCCCCAGCATTTT
CASSEGRGFQPQHF
>-|TRBJ2-5|TRBV10-3|-|14
TGTGCCATCAGTGATGGGTCGGGGCAAGAGACCCAGTACTTC
CAISDGSGQETQYF
>-|TRBJ2-1|TRBV5-1|TRBD1|15
TGCGCCAGCAGCTTGGAGGGACAGGGGGCTAATGAGCAGTTCTTC
CASSLEGQGANEQFF
>-|TRBJ2-1|TRBV20-1|-|14
TGCAGTGCTAGAGATGGGGGGTCCTACAATGAGCAGTTCTTC
CSARDGGSYNEQFF
>many|TRBJ2-1|TRBV7-2|TRBD2|15
TGTGCCAGCAGCTTCACTAGCGGTCCCTACAATGAGCAGTTCTTC
CASSFTSGPYNEQFF
>-|TRBJ1-5|TRBV4-1|-|15
TGCGCCAGCAGCCAAGTAGGGCAGGAAAATCAGCCCCAGCATTTT
CASSQVGQENQPQHF
>-|TRBJ2-2|TRBV3-1|-|14
TGTGCCAGCAGCCAAGTGGCTAACACCGGGGAGCTGTTTTTT
CASSQVANTGELFF